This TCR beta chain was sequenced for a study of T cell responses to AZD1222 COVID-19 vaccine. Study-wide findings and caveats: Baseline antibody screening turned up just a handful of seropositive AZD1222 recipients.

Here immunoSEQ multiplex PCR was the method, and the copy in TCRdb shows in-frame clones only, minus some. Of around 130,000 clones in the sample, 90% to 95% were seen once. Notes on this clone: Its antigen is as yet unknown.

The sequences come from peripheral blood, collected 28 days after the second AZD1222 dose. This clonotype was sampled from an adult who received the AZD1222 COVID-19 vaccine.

This CDR3 is CASTFSGADTQYF. In nucleotides, the CDR3 is TGTGCCAGCACCTTCAGCGGAGCAGATACGCAGTATTTT. The chain has TRBV6-5 and TRBJ2-3; maybe TRBD2 (5 bases). The CDR3 has 13 residues. Germline V gives CDR1 MNHEY, CDR2 SVGAGI. V was shortened by 7 bases and J by 4 bases, with 12 bases between the two germline ends.